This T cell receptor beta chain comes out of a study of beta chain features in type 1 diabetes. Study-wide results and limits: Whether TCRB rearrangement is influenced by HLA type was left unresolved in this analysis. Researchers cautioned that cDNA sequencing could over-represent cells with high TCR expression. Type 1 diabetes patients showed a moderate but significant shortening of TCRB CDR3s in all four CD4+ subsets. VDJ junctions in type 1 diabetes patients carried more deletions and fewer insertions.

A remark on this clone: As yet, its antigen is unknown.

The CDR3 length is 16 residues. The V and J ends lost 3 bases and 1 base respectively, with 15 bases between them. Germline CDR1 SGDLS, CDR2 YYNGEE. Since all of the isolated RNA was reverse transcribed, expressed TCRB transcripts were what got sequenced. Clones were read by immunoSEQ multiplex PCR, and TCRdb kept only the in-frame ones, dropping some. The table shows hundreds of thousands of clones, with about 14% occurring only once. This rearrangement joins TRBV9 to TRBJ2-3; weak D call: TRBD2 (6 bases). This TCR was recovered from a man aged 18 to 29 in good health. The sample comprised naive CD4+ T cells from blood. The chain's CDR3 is CASSGGGAPRTDTQYF. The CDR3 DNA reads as TGTGCCAGCAGCGGAGGCGGGGCCCCGCGCACAGATACGCAGTATTTT.